This T cell receptor (beta chain) is from a study of blood T cell repertoires in COVID-19. As for the study in general: PBMCs, B-cell-depleted T cells, or T cells provided the cDNA or gDNA that made up the material.

The cohort comprised adults aged roughly 18 to 95 years residing in under 30 US areas. Two negative PCRs, clearance, or symptom resolution had been documented for recovered Cohort 3 donors. This clone was seen repeatedly, ten times or more. The CDR3 contains 13 residues. Germline V gene lookup returns CDR1 MNHEY and CDR2 SVGAGI. V shed 3 bases and J shed 6 bases, with 11 bases lying between them. Authors' methods: Estimated nucleated cell counts came from reference gene primer amplification. Repertoires were generated with immunoSEQ multiplex PCR, while TCRdb's copy carries only in-frame clones and drops some. The DNA was the basis for D and trimming; V, J and clone size are from that table. The table lists about 130,000 clones, about 88% of them singletons.

The V call is TRBV6-5, the J call TRBJ1-1, with D unclear. The sequence came from a woman aged 45-59 years who had recovered from COVID-19. Source material: PBMCs or T cells enriched from blood (not recorded which). The CDR3 bases are TGTGCCAGCAGTTATTCGTGGGGAGCTGAAGCTTTCTTT. It is translated as CASSYSWGAEAFF.